A selection of T cell receptor beta chains follows, all from one sample in a study of shared clonotypes between healthy human individuals. Sequencing was performed with immunoSEQ multiplex PCR; in TCRdb, only in-frame clones are kept and a portion is missing. The sample includes around 500,000 clones, 70% to 80% of them seen just once. Sequencing used PBMCs. All receptors come from a woman aged 40 to 55 in good health. Some clones in this sample may be carry-over from other donors' samples. Each CDR3 is given with its conserved first and last residue. Expanded clones get a size class; other rows say once, few or many, or leave the size out.

>TRBJ2-1|TRBV18|NA
CASSTSGSFNEQFF
>TRBJ2-2|TRBV9|NA
CASSVRSGELFF
>TRBJ2-1|TRBV4-2|NA
CASSQEWQREWDEQFF
>TRBJ1-5|TRBV7-8|many
CASSLGTGGRFDQPQHF
>TRBJ1-4|TRBV13|few
CASSLGQGHEKLFF
>TRBJ1-2|TRBV4-3|NA
CASSRGPAGGYTF
>TRBJ2-2|TRBV9|once
CASSVAGNSGITGELFF
>TRBJ2-7|TRBV7-2|NA
CASSLPAKGRRETEQYF
>TRBJ2-6|TRBV10-3|NA
CAISAQTGTGTGWSGANVLTF
>TRBJ2-5|TRBV5-4|NA
CASSPGPRETQYF
>TRBJ1-2|TRBV5-6|NA
CASSLDRQYYGYTF
>TRBJ2-5|TRBV28|many
CASSFLRETQYF
>TRBJ2-1|TRBV15|NA
CATSRDRAAPEQFF
>TRBJ2-1|TRBV20-1|NA
CSAYRDNEQFF
>TRBJ1-1|TRBV9|NA
CASSASQGRNTEAFF
>TRBJ2-5|TRBV7-2|NA
CASSRPGGWETQYF
>TRBJ2-7|TRBV23-1|NA
CASSWDGNYEQYF
>TRBJ2-2|TRBV11-2|NA
CASSLLAPTSTGELFF
>TRBJ2-1|TRBV28|NA
CATCQTGRGVAEQFF
>TRBJ2-5|TRBV7-3|NA
CASSSHASGSRETQYF
>TRBJ2-1|TRBV1|NA
CTSLPVYHSGRAPYNEQFF
>TRBJ1-3|TRBV28|NA
CASGLGEIIGNTIYF
>TRBJ1-2|TRBV19|NA
CASTSRGRNYGYTF
>TRBJ2-7|TRBV7-6|NA
CASSFGHLKEQYF
>TRBJ1-4|TRBV2|NA
CASREGSSTNEKLFF
>TRBJ2-7|TRBV9|NA
CASSAHAGHDYEQYF
>TRBJ2-2|TRBV5-1|NA
CASSLRDAGELFF
>TRBJ2-1|TRBV9|NA
CASSARIRLAGDPNPTSSYNEQFF
>TRBJ2-7|TRBV4-1|NA
CASSQEGDQKVGEQYF
>TRBJ1-2|TRBV2|NA
CASSEALYLAAQYGYTF
>TRBJ1-5|TRBV7-2|NA
CASSPRQGSQPQHF
>TRBJ2-2|TRBV12-5|NA
CASGLVPLAGGGNTGELFF
>TRBJ2-2|TRBV6-5|NA
CASSYSLATRTGELFF
>TRBJ2-2|TRBV4-1|NA
CASRNSGRGYTGELFF
>TRBJ1-6|TRBV30|once
CAWSGTDHSPLHF
>TRBJ2-2|TRBV28|NA
CASSSSGSAAGELFF
>TRBJ2-7|TRBV11-2|few
CASSLPIGEQYF
>TRBJ2-2|TRBV5-1|NA
CASSFGLLANTGELFF
>TRBJ2-2|TRBV7-9|few
CASSLVAVSGELFF
>TRBJ1-1|TRBV7-2|NA
CASSSGGATEAFF
>TRBJ2-7|TRBV5-1|NA
CASSAVTSGVPSEQYF
>NA|TRBV28|NA
CASSLSSGSSYEQYF
>TRBJ2-7|TRBV30|NA
CAWSPRGYEQYF
>TRBJ2-3|TRBV30|NA
CAWSSSGTDTQYF
>TRBJ1-2|TRBV12-1|NA
CASLAWGRGLRDYGYTF
>TRBJ1-2|TRBV27|NA
CASSGGQGVRAGGYTF
>TRBJ2-7|TRBV7-6|NA
CASSPPGQVPYEQYF
>TRBJ1-5|TRBV7-2|NA
CASSLGTAYQPQHF
>TRBJ2-1|TRBV21-1|NA
CASSNRNEQFF
>TRBJ2-7|TRBV30|few
CAWATSGSGEQYF
>TRBJ1-1|TRBV14|NA
CASSSSLNTEAFF
>TRBJ2-3|TRBV10-2|NA
CASSESGTDTDTQYF
>TRBJ2-4|TRBV19|NA
CASSAQGTSNIQYF
>TRBJ2-7|TRBV28|NA
CASSLLGEQYF
>TRBJ2-1|TRBV5-4|NA
CASRRTGGPSYNEQFF
>TRBJ2-1|TRBV7-9|NA
CASSSLAGGHSSYNEQFF
>TRBJ1-3|TRBV30|NA
CASSRAGATNTIYF
>TRBJ2-3|TRBV19|NA
CASSVASGISDTQYF
>TRBJ2-1|TRBV12-5|NA
CASGLEVAGYNEQFF
>TRBJ1-1|TRBV7-6|NA
CASSLTSWFGRGNTEAFF